The 21 T cell receptor beta chains reported below all come from one sample, sequenced in a study of OX40 agonist ivuxolimab in advanced cancers. Libraries were prepared by immunoSEQ multiplex PCR; TCRdb keeps only in-frame clonotypes and omits some of them. This table has tens of thousands of clones, roughly nine tenths appearing once. Specimen: CD4+ or CD8+ T cells sorted from blood, collected in a trial of the OX40 agonist ivuxolimab. Source of these receptors: an adult with an advanced solid tumor such as melanoma, head and neck, liver or kidney cancer.

The V gene is TRBV6-1, the J gene TRBJ2-1; 9 bases are a match to TRBD1. From germline, CDR1 is MNHNS and CDR2 SASEGT. Trimming took 6 bases from V and 7 from J; bases not matched to a gene: 4. This CDR3 is built from 13 residues. The CDR3, as DNA: TGTGCCAGCAGCGCCGGGACAGGGAATGAGCAGTTCTTC. Translated, it gives CASSAGTGNEQFF.

This chain connects TRBV7-9 to TRBJ1-6; perhaps TRBD1 as D (5 bases). The CDR3 consists of 16 residues. V lost 5 bases to trimming and J lost 2 bases, with 13 bases between them. Looked up from germline, CDR1 is SEHNR and CDR2 is FQNEAQ (reference sequence). The CDR3 region has the DNA TGTGCCAGCAGCACGAGGGGAACAGCCTATAATTCACCCCTCCACTTT. This sequence encodes CASSTRGTAYNSPLHF.

The rearrangement links TRBV7-6 to TRBJ1-4; maybe TRBD1 (5 bases). V lost 2 bases to trimming and J lost 6 bases, with 13 bases between them. There are 15 residues in the CDR3. Germline V gene lookup returns CDR1 SGHVS and CDR2 FNYEAQ. CDR3 protein: CASSLSQGDYEKLFF. The CDR3 bases are TGTGCCAGCAGCTTATCGCAGGGTGATTATGAAAAACTGTTTTTT.

The CDR3 nucleotides read TGTGCCAGCAGCTTTCAAAATCAGCCCCAGCATTTT. Residues: CASSFQNQPQHF. The rearrangement uses TRBV13 and TRBJ1-5; D not resolved. Germline-derived CDR1 and CDR2 are PRHDT and FYEKMQ (reference sequence). The CDR3 has 12 residues. V lost 3 bases, J lost 4 bases, and 4 bases lay in between. The entire variable domain, with the rest obtained from reference TRBV13 and TRBJ1-5, is as follows: AAGVIQSPRHLIKEKRETATLKCYPIPRHDTVYWYQQGPGQDPQFLISFYEKMQSDKGSIPDRFSAQQFSDYHSELNMSSLELGDSALYFCASSFQNQPQHFGDGTRLSIL.

This rearrangement joins TRBV5-6 to TRBJ2-2; 7 bases align to TRBD1. CDR3 length equals 16 residues. Germline assignment: CDR1 SGHDT and CDR2 YYEEEE. V lost 4 bases, J lost 7 bases, and 13 bases stayed unmatched. CDR3 region: CASSLARQGVGGELFF. CDR3 DNA: TGTGCCAGCAGCCTGGCCCGACAGGGAGTAGGCGGGGAGCTGTTTTTT.

This sequence joins TRBV7-8 and TRBJ2-1, with 9 bases aligning to TRBD2. V was pared by 0 bases and J by 14 bases, with 8 bases of the junction left unmatched. The CDR3 runs to 14 residues. Germline values: CDR1 SGHVS, CDR2 FQNEAQ. CDR3 sequence (DNA): TGTGCCAGCAGCTTAGCGGGTAGCGGGGGCGAGGAGTTCTTC. It encodes CASSLAGSGGEEFF. The full variable domain, completed using reference TRBV7-8 and TRBJ2-1, is GAGVSQSPRYKVAKRGQDVALRCDPISGHVSLFWYQQALGQGPEFLTYFQNEAQLDKSGLPSDRFFAERPEGSVSTLKIQRTQQEDSAVYLCASSLAGSGGEEFFGPGTRLTVL.

The chain combines TRBV27 with TRBJ2-7; 10 bases fit TRBD1. CDR1 and CDR2 from the germline V gene are MNHEY and SMNVEV (reference sequence). The CDR3 is 14 residues long. The V and J ends lost 8 bases and 7 bases, in that order; junction bases with no gene match: 11. In DNA form, the CDR3 reads TGTGCCAGCGCCCGACAGGGGGCACTAGGTGAGCAGTACTTC. This translates into CASARQGALGEQYF.

The rearrangement links TRBV6-1 to TRBJ2-4; 9 nucleotides line up with TRBD2. V was pared by 4 bases and J by 1 base, with 11 bases of the junction left unmatched. The CDR3 totals 18 residues. CDR1 and CDR2 from the germline V gene are MNHNS and SASEGT. CDR3 loop: CASSAFGGGEGAKNIQYF. The DNA for the CDR3 is TGTGCCAGCAGTGCTTTCGGCGGGGGGGAGGGGGCCAAAAACATTCAGTACTTC.

The chain has TRBV30 and TRBJ1-5; a weak D match, TRBD1 (6 bases). The CDR3 loop spans 14 amino acids. Germline CDR1 GTSNPN, CDR2 SVGIG (reference sequence). The germline V and J ends were trimmed by 2 bases and 7 bases, with 15 bases remaining between them. The CDR3 loop is CAWSQTGSGQPQHF. The CDR3, as DNA: TGTGCCTGGAGTCAAACAGGGTCGGGGCAGCCCCAGCATTTT. Combining the CDR3 with reference TRBV30 and TRBJ1-5 gives the whole variable domain SQTIHQWPATLVQPVGSPLSLECTVEGTSNPNLYWYRQAAGRGLQLLFYSVGIGQISSEVPQNLSASRPQDRQFILSSKKLLLSDSGFYLCAWSQTGSGQPQHFGDGTRLSIL.

V usage is TRBV6-4 and J usage is TRBJ2-1; no reliable D call. The germline gives CDR1 MRHNA, CDR2 SNTAGT. The CDR3 loop spans 14 amino acids. The V and J ends lost 4 bases and 0 bases respectively, with 7 bases between them. For the CDR3, the DNA is TGTGCCAGCAGTGTGGCGGACTCCTACAATGAGCAGTTCTTC. Its protein product is CASSVADSYNEQFF.

This chain links TRBV25-1 with TRBJ1-1; no reliable D call. The CDR3 covers 14 residues. In germline, CDR1 is MGHDK, CDR2 SYGVNS. V shed 3 bases and J shed 1 base, with 9 bases lying between them. The CDR3 coding sequence is TGTGCCAGCAGTGAGTTTAACTCGAACACTGAAGCTTTCTTT. Its protein is CASSEFNSNTEAFF.

The J gene is TRBJ2-7, the V gene TRBV7-2; the D is unclear. Deletions cut 1 base from V and 3 bases from J, with 13 bases between. The germline gives CDR1 SGHTA, CDR2 FQGNSA. The CDR3 has 15 residues. CDR3 residues: CASSLGSSGLYEQYF. DNA for the CDR3: TGTGCCAGCAGCTTAGGTAGTTCTGGCCTCTACGAGCAGTACTTC.

V is TRBV29-1 and J is TRBJ1-2; D is possibly TRBD1 (6 bases). The CDR3 totals 12 residues. V lost 1 base to trimming and J lost 7 bases, with 10 bases between them. Germline assignment: CDR1 SQVTM and CDR2 ANQGSEA. The CDR3 region is CSVEGPGVGYTF. The CDR3 bases are TGCAGCGTTGAAGGCCCAGGGGTTGGCTACACCTTC. Filled out from reference TRBV29-1 and TRBJ1-2, the complete variable domain reads SAVISQKPSRDICQRGTSLTIQCQVDSQVTMMFWYRQQPGQSLTLIATANQGSEATYESGFVIDKFPISRPNLTFSTLTVSNMSPEDSSIYLCSVEGPGVGYTFGSGTRLTVV.

A word on this clone: One end of the junction does not line up with germline, which may come from a read error. The genes are TRBV5-5 and TRBJ2-7; TRBD2 matches at 13 bases. This CDR3 is built from 15 residues. Germline V gives CDR1 SGHKS, CDR2 YYEKEE (reference sequence). The CDR3 DNA sequence: TGTGCCAGCAGATTGGGACTAGCGGGGACCTACGAGCAGTACTTC. It translates to CASRLGLAGTYEQYF.

This clone was observed a few times. CDR3 in DNA: TGTGCCTGGAGTGGAGGGAGCTATGGCTACACCTTC. This translates into CAWSGGSYGYTF. The rearrangement uses TRBV30 and TRBJ1-2; D call uncertain. This CDR3 region has 12 residues. Germline assignment: CDR1 GTSNPN and CDR2 SVGIG (reference sequence). Deletions cut 1 base from V and 4 bases from J, with 7 bases between.

The chain has TRBV28 and TRBJ1-6; tentative D call: TRBD1 (5 bases). This CDR3 is built from 14 residues. V was pared by 2 bases and J by 7 bases, with 9 bases between. Germline V gives CDR1 MDHEN, CDR2 SYDVKM. CDR3 loop: CASSLGGGNSPLHF. CDR3 in DNA: TGTGCCAGCAGTTTAGGGGGGGGGAATTCACCCCTCCACTTT. The full variable domain, completed using reference TRBV28 and TRBJ1-6, is DVKVTQSSRYLVKRTGEKVFLECVQDMDHENMFWYRQDPGLGLRLIYFSYDVKMKEKGDIPEGYSVSREKKERFSLILESASTNQTSMYLCASSLGGGNSPLHFGNGTRLTVT.

The chain links TRBV6-4 to TRBJ1-5; D remains unclear. Germline loops: CDR1 MRHNA, CDR2 SNTAGT. This CDR3 has 15 residues. V lost 3 bases to trimming and J lost 7 bases, with 16 bases between them. CDR3 sequence: CASSEEEYLRQPQHF. CDR3 nucleotides: TGTGCCAGCAGTGAGGAGGAGTACCTCAGGCAGCCCCAGCATTTT.

The V and J genes are TRBV5-1 and TRBJ2-5; the D is unclear. The CDR3 consists of 14 residues. Germline V gene lookup returns CDR1 SGHRS and CDR2 YFSETQ. With 0 bases removed from V and 1 base from J, the gap between germline ends came to 7 bases. CDR3 sequence (DNA): TGCGCCAGCAGCTTGGGAGAGCTCCAAGAGACCCAGTACTTC. It encodes CASSLGELQETQYF.

The chain recombines TRBV6-5 with TRBJ2-7, with 9 bases identical to TRBD1. Losses at the gene ends were 0 bases for V and 5 bases for J; bases not matched to a gene: 5. CDR3 length: 15 amino acids. In germline, CDR1 is MNHEY, CDR2 SVGAGI. The CDR3 loop reads CASSYSRTGEDEQYF. In DNA, the CDR3 is TGTGCCAGCAGTTACTCACGGACAGGGGAAGACGAGCAGTACTTC.

V is TRBV5-8 and J is TRBJ1-6; possibly TRBD1 for D (5 bases). CDR1 is SGHTS and CDR2 is YDEGEE in the germline V gene. The CDR3 spans 15 residues. V lost 2 bases and J lost 8, with 14 bases in between. The CDR3 is CASSLPRQSDSPLHF. DNA of the CDR3: TGTGCCAGCAGCTTACCCCGACAGAGCGATTCACCCCTCCACTTT.

V gene TRBV7-5 combines with J gene TRBJ1-5. TRBV7-5 is a pseudogene segment. The length of the CDR3 is 18 residues. CDR3 DNA sequence: TGTGTCAGAAGCTTAATTAAGGGACTGCAGCCTCGCAATCAGCCCCAGCATTTT. It codes for CVRSLIKGLQPRNQPQHF.